This T cell receptor beta chain emerged from a study of shared clonotypes between healthy human individuals. Study-wide context: Donors were a couple of women and a few men aged 18 to 49. Donors had three CD4 naive, three CD4 memory, two CD8 naive and one CD8 memory plate apiece.

All donors were Caucasian adults living in Nashville, Tennessee. Per germline, CDR1 KGHSH and CDR2 LQKENI. The CDR3 runs to 16 residues. V trimming: 3 bases; J trimming: 7 bases; junction bases outside the gene matches: 13. Deep was the level used in running the assay. The method was immunoSEQ multiplex PCR; TCRdb's version includes in-frame clones alone and lacks a portion of them. The sample consists of about 1.1 million clones, approximately 78% of them appearing once. What was sequenced was memory CD4+ T cells from PBMCs. Subset reported: CD45RA-negative fraction. The V call is TRBV18, the J call TRBJ2-7, with TRBD1 identical over 9 bases. This receptor was taken from a man aged 18 to 35 in good health. Some clones in this sample may be carry-over from other donors' samples. CDR3 protein: CASSPTRGQGPEEQYF. Here the CDR3 DNA reads TGTGCCAGCTCACCGACCAGGGGACAGGGTCCAGAAGAGCAGTACTTC.